This T cell receptor (beta chain) was sequenced in a study of beta chain features in type 1 diabetes. General study points: For type 1 diabetes patients, VDJ junctions showed fewer insertions and more deletions. Moderate yet significant TCRB CDR3 shortening was seen in Type 1 diabetes patients in all four CD4+ subsets.

The CDR3 sequence is 15 residues long. V dropped 2 bases and J dropped 0 bases, with 8 bases sitting between them. Germline lookup yields CDR1 KGHSH and CDR2 LQKENI. Only a few counts were recorded for this clone. The antigen remains undetermined. Every isolated RNA sample was fully reverse transcribed, so sequencing captured expressed TCRB transcripts. The data were produced by immunoSEQ multiplex PCR, yet TCRdb's version contains in-frame clones alone and is incomplete. The sample consists of around 300,000 clones, 8% of them appearing once. V usage is TRBV18 and J usage is TRBJ1-5; D is uncertain. Source material: central memory CD4+ T cells from blood. This TCR was sampled from a woman younger than 35 in good health. CDR3 residues: CASSPGGDSNQPQHF. CDR3 DNA sequence: TGTGCCAGCTCACCAGGCGGAGATAGCAATCAGCCCCAGCATTTT.